What follows is one T cell receptor (beta chain) and its context. Its antigen remains unknown. The data are from a study of siplizumab effects on memory and regulatory T cells. Findings and limits, study-wide: Researchers could map only a minor fraction of alloreactive clones to unstimulated subsets.

Profiling relied on immunoSEQ multiplex PCR, and the TCRdb table lists in-frame clones only, not all of them. Among under 140,000 clones listed, roughly 90% were seen once. The sequenced sample consisted of CD4+ T cells sorted from blood. The clonotype was recovered from a human donor in good health.

CDR3: CASSDRLINSPLHF. In DNA form, the CDR3 reads TGCGCCAGCAGTGATAGGCTTATTAATTCACCCCTCCACTTT. This chain links TRBV10-2 with TRBJ1-6; D is ambiguous. V was pared by 3 bases and J by 6 bases, with 9 bases between. The germline V gene encodes CDR1 WSHSY and CDR2 SAAADI. The CDR3 contains 14 residues.